This T cell receptor beta chain emerged from a study of cytomegalovirus exposure and HLA in healthy donors. Study summary: Later, an analysis reported that the 110 or so validation repertoires had used the same platform as the approximately 720 first-cohort repertoires.

Whole-study findings and limits: In vitro assays verified that a few CMV-associated chains recognized CMV antigens specifically.

Regarding this clone: Its target is unknown.

The data were produced by immunoSEQ multiplex PCR, yet TCRdb's version contains in-frame clones alone and is incomplete. The sample has around 150,000 clones; about 85% are singletons. This clonotype was obtained from a man aged 25 to 45 in good health and CMV-seropositive. Sequenced input: PBMCs.

In DNA form, the CDR3 reads TGTGCCAGCAGCTTAGATTCGGTCACTGAAGCTTTCTTT. It yields the protein CASSLDSVTEAFF. The J gene is TRBJ1-1, the V gene TRBV11-2; D remains ambiguous. Trimming shortened V by 0 bases and J by 4 bases, and 6 bases separated the two germline ends. This CDR3 is built from 13 residues. Germline CDR1 is SGHAT and CDR2 is FQNNGV.